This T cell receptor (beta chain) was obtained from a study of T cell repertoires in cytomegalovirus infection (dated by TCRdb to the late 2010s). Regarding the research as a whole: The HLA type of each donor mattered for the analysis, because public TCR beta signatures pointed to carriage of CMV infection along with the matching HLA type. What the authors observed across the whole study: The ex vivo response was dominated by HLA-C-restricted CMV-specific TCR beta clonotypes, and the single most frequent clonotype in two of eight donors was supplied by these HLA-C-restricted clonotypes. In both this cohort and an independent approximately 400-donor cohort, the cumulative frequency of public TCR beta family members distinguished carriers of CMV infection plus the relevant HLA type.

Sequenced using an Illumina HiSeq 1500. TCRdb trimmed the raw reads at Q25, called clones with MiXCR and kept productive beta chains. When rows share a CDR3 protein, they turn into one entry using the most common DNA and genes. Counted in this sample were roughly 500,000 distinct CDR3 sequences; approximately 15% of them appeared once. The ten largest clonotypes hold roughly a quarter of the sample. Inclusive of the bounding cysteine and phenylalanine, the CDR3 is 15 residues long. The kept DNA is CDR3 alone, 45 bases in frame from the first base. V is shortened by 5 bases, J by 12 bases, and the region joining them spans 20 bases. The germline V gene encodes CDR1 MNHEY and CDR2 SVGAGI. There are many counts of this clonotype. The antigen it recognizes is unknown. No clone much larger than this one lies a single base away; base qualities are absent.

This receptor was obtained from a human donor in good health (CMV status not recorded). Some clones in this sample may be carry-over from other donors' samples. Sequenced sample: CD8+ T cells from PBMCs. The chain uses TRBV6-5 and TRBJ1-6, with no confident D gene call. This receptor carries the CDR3 CASSTEDAAGGPLHF. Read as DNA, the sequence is TGTGCCAGCAGTACCGAGGACGCGGCAGGTGGACCCCTCCACTTT.